A single sample gave rise to the 11 T cell receptor beta chains below, sequenced in a study of cytomegalovirus exposure and HLA in healthy donors. The PCR employed 60 Vbeta primers together with 13 Jbeta primers. The data were produced by immunoSEQ multiplex PCR, yet TCRdb's version contains in-frame clones alone and is incomplete. The repertoire holds a few hundred thousand clones, with around 80% as singletons. Sequenced input: PBMCs. The receptors come from a girl under 10 years old in good health and CMV-seronegative.

This chain uses TRBV27 with TRBJ1-1; possible D gene TRBD1, 6 bases. The CDR3 is 17 residues long. Deletions cut 6 bases from V and 0 bases from J, with 20 bases between. In germline, CDR1 is MNHEY, CDR2 SMNVEV (reference sequence). CDR3 protein: CASSPTGRWLMNTEAFF. CDR3 DNA sequence: TGTGCCAGCAGCCCTACAGGGAGATGGTTGATGAACACTGAAGCTTTCTTT.

This clone showed up just once. The chain has TRBV30 and TRBJ2-6; TRBD1 matches 8 bases. The CDR3 runs to 18 residues. Germline V gives CDR1 GTSNPN, CDR2 SVGIG (reference sequence). J was trimmed by 1 base and V by 6 bases; bases with no gene match: 14. CDR3 bases: TGTGCCTGCCAAGGTCCGGGACAGGTGTTTTCTGGGGCCAACGTCCTGACTTTC. Its protein is CACQGPGQVFSGANVLTF.

The V and J genes are TRBV6-1 and TRBJ1-1; possible D gene TRBD1, 6 bases. The V end lost 5 bases, the J end lost 2 bases, and 12 bases lay between the germline ends. This CDR3 has 14 amino acids. Germline CDR1 is MNHNS and CDR2 is SASEGT. The CDR3 loop reads CASSSLGANTEAFF. The CDR3 nucleotides are TGTGCCAGCAGTTCCTTGGGGGCCAACACTGAAGCTTTCTTT.

The chain couples TRBV4-1 to TRBJ2-3; 7 bases align to TRBD1. V lost 4 bases and J lost 0; bases outside the gene matches: 1. This CDR3 has 14 residues. Germline V gene sequence: CDR1 MGHRA, CDR2 YSYEKL. CDR3 sequence reads: CASSRQGSTDTQYF. CDR3 nucleotides: TGCGCCAGCAGCCGACAGGGAAGCACAGATACGCAGTATTTT.

The rearrangement joins TRBV7-8 to TRBJ2-2, with TRBD2 matching over 11 bases. Trimming cost V 10 bases and J 5 bases; bases outside gene matches: 3. The V gene's germline CDR1 is SGHVS and CDR2 FQNEAQ. The CDR3 is 13 amino acids. DNA of the CDR3: TGTGCCACCGGGACTAGCGGTACCGGGGAGCTGTTTTTT. It translates to CATGTSGTGELFF.

The chain couples TRBV6-6 to TRBJ1-5, with D perhaps TRBD1 (6 bases). Germline CDR1 reads MNHNY; CDR2 reads SVGAGI (reference sequence). Trimming stripped 7 bases from V and 9 bases from J, with 16 bases between. This CDR3 region has 13 residues. CDR3 DNA sequence: TGTGCCAGCACTCTGACAGGAGGTCGGCCCCAGCATTTT. Translating gives CASTLTGGRPQHF.

The chain joins TRBV5-1 to TRBJ1-1; TRBD1 matches 7 bases. Germline CDR1 and CDR2: SGHRS and YFSETQ. The CDR3 has 14 amino acids. J gave up 11 bases and V 3 bases, and 13 bases lay outside the gene matches. As DNA, the CDR3 is TGCGCCAGCAGCTCAGGTGACAGGGTCGAGGCGGCTTTCTTT. Amino acid sequence: CASSSGDRVEAAFF.

The DNA of the CDR3 is TGCGCCAGCAGCTTGGACCCTAGCGCCGGGGAGCTGTTTTTT. This translates into CASSLDPSAGELFF. The rearrangement uses TRBV5-1 and TRBJ2-2, with D perhaps TRBD2 (6 bases). Deletions cut 0 bases from V and 6 bases from J, with 9 bases between. The germline gives CDR1 SGHRS, CDR2 YFSETQ. The CDR3 is 14 amino acids. The whole variable domain, filled in from reference TRBV5-1 and TRBJ2-2, reads KAGVTQTPRYLIKTRGQQVTLSCSPISGHRSVSWYQQTPGQGLQFLFEYFSETQRNKGNFPGRFSGRQFSNSRSEMNVSTLELGDSALYLCASSLDPSAGELFFGEGSRLTVL.

V is TRBV28 and J is TRBJ1-2, with TRBD1 matching over 8 bases. The CDR3 runs 15 residues. V gave up 0 bases and J gave up 2 bases; unmatched junction bases: 2. CDR1 MDHEN and CDR2 SYDVKM come from the germline V gene. CDR3 DNA sequence: TGTGCCAGCAGTTTATGGGACAGGGTGAACTATGGCTACACCTTC. This codes for CASSLWDRVNYGYTF.

The V call is TRBV30, the J call TRBJ1-1, with D unclear. This CDR3 is 12 amino acids long. Trimming cost V 2 bases and J 4 bases, with 8 bases left between them. Germline V gene sequence: CDR1 GTSNPN, CDR2 SVGIG (reference sequence). DNA for the CDR3: TGTGCCTGGAGTCCCCCGTTCACTGAAGCTTTCTTT. Protein product: CAWSPPFTEAFF.

The rearrangement joins TRBV12-2 to TRBJ2-1; TRBD2 is the table's D call, not checked against the DNA. TRBV12-2 corresponds to a pseudogene. The CDR3 extends over 17 amino acids. The CDR3 DNA reads as TGTGCAAGTCGCTTAATGGAAGCGGGGAGCTCCTACAATGAGCAGTTCTTC. Encoded protein: CASRLMEAGSSYNEQFF.